Listed below are T cell receptor beta chains from one sample, sequenced in a study of T cell changes during pregnancy in multiple sclerosis. Data came from immunoSEQ multiplex PCR; TCRdb stores just in-frame clones and leaves some out. The repertoire holds roughly 69,000 clones, with roughly 93% as singletons. This material consisted of peripheral blood, taken in the third trimester of pregnancy. The receptors were sampled from a female donor with multiple sclerosis, enrolled in a pregnancy study. Both conserved end residues are trimmed from each CDR3. Each record gives: CDR3 length, V gene, CDR3 protein.

12	TRBV29-1	SVVKGTGTDTQY
12	TRBV27	ASSRQGAGYGYT
13	TRBV13	ASSFSGTGGRGYT
13	TRBV11-2	ASSKRGTNTGELF
11	TRBV13	ASSLGSHTEAF
14	TRBV19	ASSTSTGGGTDTQY
13	TRBV5-6	ASSYQGARAEPQH
12	TRBV5-1	ASSSAGPTDTQY
13	TRBV29-1	SAGMMWTGDTEAF
13	TRBV11-2	ASSYTGQGGYGYT
12	TRBV27	ASSPGTAFYGYT
14	TRBV7-2	ASSPPRDSLHNEQF
12	TRBV5-8	ASSSPTGVDTQY
12	TRBV7-2	ASSVTSGGHEQY
9	TRBV5-1	ASSYEGTQY
14	TRBV30	AWSVLSGATNEKLF
12	TRBV28	ASSRPGLGYEQY
13	TRBV28	ASSQSGGLKEKLF